This T cell receptor beta chain derives from a study of blood T cells in healthy people across ages. With a J-beta primer mix and a sample-barcoded 5' primer, a second PCR ran about 7 to 12 cycles. Every sample returned 2.5 million or more CDR3-containing paired-end reads. In TCRdb, the 5' RACE reads were re-called with MiXCR into one record per CDR3 protein. The table includes 700,000 to 800,000 distinct CDR3 sequences, 35% to 45% detected once. Trimming took 5 bases from V and 0 from J, leaving 19 bases between them. This CDR3 comprises 17 residues. Germline CDR1 is SEHNR and CDR2 is FQNEAQ (reference sequence).

The chain links TRBV7-9 to TRBJ1-1; D gene unclear. Sequencing was done on a sample of blood. The TCR sequence derives from a woman aged 60 to 75 in good health. The CDR3 is CASSPPGRKGLNTEAFF. CDR3 DNA sequence: TGTGCCAGCAGCCCCCCCGGCAGGAAGGGTTTGAACACTGAAGCTTTCTTT.